These 18 T cell receptor beta chains originate from one sample sequenced in a study of T cell responses to AZD1222 COVID-19 vaccine. Assay used: immunoSEQ multiplex PCR; TCRdb lists only in-frame clones, some missing. The table lists approximately 110,000 clones, 87% of them singletons. This specimen consisted of peripheral blood, obtained 28 days after the second AZD1222 dose. The receptor set was obtained from an adult who received the AZD1222 COVID-19 vaccine.

The CDR3 protein is CASSQLGGQPQHF. In DNA form, the CDR3 reads TGTGCCAGTAGTCAATTGGGAGGGCAGCCCCAGCATTTT. The chain uses TRBV19 and TRBJ1-5; the D is unclear. CDR3 length: 13 residues. The V gene's germline CDR1 is LNHDA and CDR2 SQIVND (reference sequence). The V end lost 5 bases, the J end lost 7 bases, and 12 bases lay between the germline ends.

A few counts support this clone. The chain couples TRBV2 to TRBJ2-3; 11 bases map to TRBD2. Unmatched junction bases numbered 3, after V lost 10 bases and J lost 0 bases. The CDR3 is 14 residues long. Germline CDR1 SNHLY, CDR2 FYNNEI. CDR3 in amino acids: CATRLAGSTDTQYF. The CDR3 DNA sequence: TGTGCCACGAGACTAGCGGGAAGCACAGATACGCAGTATTTT.

As concerns this clone: The same CDR3 also results from other DNA sequences found in this sample. The chain uses TRBV5-1 and TRBJ1-1; 7 positions agree with TRBD1. Germline loops: CDR1 SGHRS, CDR2 YFSETQ. J lost 5 bases, V lost 0 bases, and 4 bases had no gene match. This CDR3 comprises 14 residues. The CDR3 is CASSLAAGGTEAFF. CDR3 coding DNA: TGCGCCAGCAGCTTGGCGGCAGGGGGGACTGAAGCTTTCTTT.

V gene TRBV28 combines with J gene TRBJ1-1, with D tentatively TRBD1 (5 bases). This CDR3 has 13 amino acids. V lost 7 bases to trimming and J lost 10 bases, with 19 bases between them. CDR1 is MDHEN, CDR2 SYDVKM, per germline. The CDR3 nucleotides are TGTGCCAGCAACACAATTACAGGCCGGAGAGCTTTCTTT. This encodes CASNTITGRRAFF. Full variable domain (remainder filled in from reference TRBV28 and TRBJ1-1): DVKVTQSSRYLVKRTGEKVFLECVQDMDHENMFWYRQDPGLGLRLIYFSYDVKMKEKGDIPEGYSVSREKKERFSLILESASTNQTSMYLCASNTITGRRAFFGQGTRLTVV.

The chain uses TRBV5-4 and TRBJ1-6; weak D call: TRBD1 (5 bases). Trimming took off 2 bases at V and 6 bases at J, with 9 bases between the two ends. There are 14 residues in the CDR3. Germline CDR1 SGHNT, CDR2 YYREEE (reference sequence). This CDR3 is CASSLRQSNSPLHF. The CDR3, as DNA: TGTGCCAGCAGCTTAAGACAGAGTAATTCACCCCTCCACTTT.

The V gene is TRBV11-2, the J gene TRBJ2-7, with 8 bases fitting TRBD2. The J segment lost 2 bases and the V segment lost 5 bases, leaving 5 bases of the junction unmatched. The CDR3 spans 14 residues. CDR1 and CDR2 from the germline V gene are SGHAT and FQNNGV. In DNA, the CDR3 is TGTGCCAGCAGCCTGGGACTAGAGACCTACGAGCAGTACTTC. Amino acid sequence: CASSLGLETYEQYF.

This clone was counted a few times. The chain links TRBV2 to TRBJ1-1, with 8 bases fitting TRBD1. Unmatched junction bases numbered 9, after V lost 0 bases and J lost 6 bases. Germline V gene lookup returns CDR1 SNHLY and CDR2 FYNNEI. This CDR3 has 16 amino acids. CDR3 region: CASSEAGQGAGAEAFF. The DNA for the CDR3 is TGTGCCAGCAGTGAAGCGGGGCAGGGGGCAGGCGCTGAAGCTTTCTTT.

The chain is built from TRBV7-6 and TRBJ2-6; D is possibly TRBD1 (6 bases). This CDR3 has 19 residues. V lost 5 bases and J 0 bases, leaving 20 bases between the germline ends. CDR1 is SGHVS, CDR2 FNYEAQ, per germline. CDR3 residues: CASSRGIYRENSGANVLTF. In DNA, the CDR3 is TGTGCCAGCAGCCGCGGAATTTACAGGGAAAACTCTGGGGCCAACGTCCTGACTTTC. The entire variable domain, with the rest obtained from reference TRBV7-6 and TRBJ2-6, is as follows: GAGVSQSPRYKVTKRGQDVALRCDPISGHVSLYWYRQALGQGPEFLTYFNYEAQQDKSGLPNDRFSAERPEGSISTLTIQRTEQRDSAMYRCASSRGIYRENSGANVLTFGAGSRLTVL.

This chain links TRBV5-1 with TRBJ2-2, with 8 bases aligning to TRBD1. CDR3 length: 14 residues. Germline V gene data show CDR1 as SGHRS and CDR2 as YFSETQ. With 3 bases clipped from V and 4 bases from J, the junction kept 2 bases outside the gene matches. The CDR3 sequence is CASSWTGPTGELFF. The CDR3 DNA is TGCGCCAGCAGCTGGACAGGGCCCACCGGGGAGCTGTTTTTT.

This chain uses TRBV7-8 with TRBJ1-1; 7 bases match TRBD1. Germline assignment: CDR1 SGHVS and CDR2 FQNEAQ. Trimming removed 2 bases from V and 5 bases from J; junction bases left unmatched: 2. The CDR3 sequence is 13 residues long. CDR3: CASSLMGQTEAFF. CDR3 DNA sequence: TGTGCCAGCAGCTTAATGGGACAGACTGAAGCTTTCTTT.

The rearrangement joins TRBV5-4 to TRBJ2-2; 9 bases align to TRBD1. The CDR3 consists of 16 residues. Trimming removed 1 base from V and 6 bases from J; junction bases left unmatched: 7. Germline V gene lookup returns CDR1 SGHNT and CDR2 YYREEE (reference sequence). As DNA, the CDR3 is TGTGCCAGCAGCTTGACGTCCGGGACAGGGCCCGGGGAGCTGTTTTTT. Translated: CASSLTSGTGPGELFF.

The V and J genes are TRBV6-5 and TRBJ1-5; D remains ambiguous. The CDR3 loop spans 12 amino acids. The germline V gene encodes CDR1 MNHEY and CDR2 SVGAGI. Trimming left V 5 bases short and J 8 bases short, with 10 bases between. CDR3 sequence reads: CASSHGFKPQHF. DNA for the CDR3: TGTGCCAGCAGTCACGGGTTTAAGCCCCAGCATTTT.

V gene TRBV30 combines with J gene TRBJ2-2; D tentatively reads TRBD1 or TRBD2 (5 bases each). From germline, CDR1 is GTSNPN and CDR2 SVGIG (reference sequence). Trimming stripped 1 base from V and 1 base from J, with 7 bases between. This CDR3 is built from 14 residues. The CDR3 coding sequence is TGTGCCTGGAGTGGGGGGATGAACACCGGGGAGCTGTTTTTT. This codes for CAWSGGMNTGELFF. The whole variable domain, filled in from reference TRBV30 and TRBJ2-2, reads SQTIHQWPATLVQPVGSPLSLECTVEGTSNPNLYWYRQAAGRGLQLLFYSVGIGQISSEVPQNLSASRPQDRQFILSSKKLLLSDSGFYLCAWSGGMNTGELFFGEGSRLTVL.

The gene calls are TRBV29-1 and TRBJ2-7; TRBD1 matches at 8 bases. The CDR3 spans 14 residues. After removal of 7 bases from V and 2 bases from J, the junction contained 10 bases not matched to a gene. Germline V gene lookup returns CDR1 SQVTM and CDR2 ANQGSEA. The CDR3 sequence is CSAGQGILPYEQYF. Written as DNA, the CDR3 is TGCAGCGCCGGACAGGGCATTCTACCCTACGAGCAGTACTTC.

This chain connects TRBV27 to TRBJ1-1; TRBD1 is a possible D gene (6 bases). There are 14 residues in the CDR3. Germline loops: CDR1 MNHEY, CDR2 SMNVEV (reference sequence). V lost 5 bases to trimming and J lost 2 bases, with 12 bases between them. The CDR3 region is CASSLLTGNTEAFF. DNA for the CDR3: TGTGCCAGCAGTCTATTGACAGGTAACACTGAAGCTTTCTTT.

The chain's CDR3 is CASSLSREQVRETQYF. The CDR3 coding sequence is TGTGCCAGCAGTTTGTCGCGGGAGCAGGTTAGAGAGACCCAGTACTTC. This chain uses TRBV28 with TRBJ2-5, with TRBD2 identical over 7 bases. This CDR3 is 16 amino acids long. Germline CDR1 is MDHEN and CDR2 is SYDVKM. Trimming at V came to 3 bases and at J to 4 bases, leaving 11 bases not matched to a gene.

The chain has TRBV9 and TRBJ1-1; no definite D call. This CDR3 has 15 amino acids. The germline gives CDR1 SGDLS, CDR2 YYNGEE. V shed 4 bases and J shed 0 bases, with 13 bases lying between them. The CDR3 region is CASSSDPGMNTEAFF. The CDR3 nucleotides read TGTGCCAGCAGCTCAGACCCGGGAATGAACACTGAAGCTTTCTTT.

The CDR3 loop is CASSAFERGTEAFF. CDR3 coding DNA: TGCGCCAGCAGTGCGTTCGAACGGGGTACTGAAGCTTTCTTT. This sequence joins TRBV10-1 and TRBJ1-1, with D uncertain. The CDR3 is 14 residues long. V lost 4 bases and J 5 bases, leaving 14 bases between the germline ends. Germline V gives CDR1 WNHNN, CDR2 SYGVQD (reference sequence).